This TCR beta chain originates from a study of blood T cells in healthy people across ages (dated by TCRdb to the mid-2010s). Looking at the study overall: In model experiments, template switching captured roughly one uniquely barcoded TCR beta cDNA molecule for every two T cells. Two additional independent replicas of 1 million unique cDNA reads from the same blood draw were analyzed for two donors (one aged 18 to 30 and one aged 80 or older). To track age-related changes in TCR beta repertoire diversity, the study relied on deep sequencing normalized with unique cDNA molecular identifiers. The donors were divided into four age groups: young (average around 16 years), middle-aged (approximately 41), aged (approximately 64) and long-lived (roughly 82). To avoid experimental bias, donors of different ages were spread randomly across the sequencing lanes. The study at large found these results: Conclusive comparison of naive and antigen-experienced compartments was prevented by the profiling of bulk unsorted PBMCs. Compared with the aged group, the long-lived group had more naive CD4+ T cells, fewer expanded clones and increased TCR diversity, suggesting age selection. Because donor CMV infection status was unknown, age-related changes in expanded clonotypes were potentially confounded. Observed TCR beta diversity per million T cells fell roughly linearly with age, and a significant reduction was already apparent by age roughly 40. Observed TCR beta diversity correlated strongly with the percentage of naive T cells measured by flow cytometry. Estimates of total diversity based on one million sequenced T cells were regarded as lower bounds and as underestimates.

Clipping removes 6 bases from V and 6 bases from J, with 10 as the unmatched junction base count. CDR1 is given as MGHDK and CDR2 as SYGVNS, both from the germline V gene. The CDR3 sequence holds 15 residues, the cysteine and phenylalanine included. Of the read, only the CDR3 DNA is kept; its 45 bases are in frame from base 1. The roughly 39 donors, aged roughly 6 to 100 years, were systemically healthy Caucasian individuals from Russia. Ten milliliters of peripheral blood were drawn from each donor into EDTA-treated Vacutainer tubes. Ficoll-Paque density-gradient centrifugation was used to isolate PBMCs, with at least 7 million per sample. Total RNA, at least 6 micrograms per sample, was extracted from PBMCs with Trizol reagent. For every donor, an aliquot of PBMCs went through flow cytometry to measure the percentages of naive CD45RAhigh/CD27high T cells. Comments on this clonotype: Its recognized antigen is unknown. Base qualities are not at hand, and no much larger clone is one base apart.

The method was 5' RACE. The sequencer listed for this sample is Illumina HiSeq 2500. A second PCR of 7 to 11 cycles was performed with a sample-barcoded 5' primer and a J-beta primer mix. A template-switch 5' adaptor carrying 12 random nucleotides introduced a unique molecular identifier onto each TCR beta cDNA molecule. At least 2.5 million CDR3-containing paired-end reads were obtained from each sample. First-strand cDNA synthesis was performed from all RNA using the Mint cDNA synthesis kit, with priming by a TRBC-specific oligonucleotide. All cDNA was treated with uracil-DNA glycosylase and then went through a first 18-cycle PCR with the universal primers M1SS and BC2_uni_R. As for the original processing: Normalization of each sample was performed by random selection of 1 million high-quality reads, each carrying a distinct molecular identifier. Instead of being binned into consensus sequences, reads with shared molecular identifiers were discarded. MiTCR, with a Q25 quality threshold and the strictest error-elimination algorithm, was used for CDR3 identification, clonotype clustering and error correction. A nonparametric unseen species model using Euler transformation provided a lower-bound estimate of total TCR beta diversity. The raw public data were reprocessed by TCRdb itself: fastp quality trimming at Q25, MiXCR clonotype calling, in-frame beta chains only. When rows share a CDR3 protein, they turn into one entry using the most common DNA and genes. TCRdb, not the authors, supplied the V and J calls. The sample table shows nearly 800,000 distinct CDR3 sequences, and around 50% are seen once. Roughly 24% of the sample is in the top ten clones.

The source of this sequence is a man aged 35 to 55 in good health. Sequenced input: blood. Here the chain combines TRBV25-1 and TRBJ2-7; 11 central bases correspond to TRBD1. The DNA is TGTGCCAGCAGAGTAACCGGGACAGGGGGTTGCGAGCAGTACTTC. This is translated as CASRVTGTGGCEQYF.